Below, 18 T cell receptor beta chains from the same sample are listed, as sequenced in a study of blood T cells in healthy people across ages (dated by TCRdb to between 2015 and 2017). Libraries were prepared through 5' RACE. Sequencing relied on an Illumina HiSeq 2500. A second PCR of 7 to 11 cycles was performed with a sample-barcoded 5' primer and a J-beta primer mix. The public sequencing data were trimmed at Q25 with fastp and processed into clonotypes with MiXCR by TCRdb, which kept only in-frame beta chains. CDR3 protein duplicates are merged, each entry listing the most common genes and DNA. A total of hundreds of thousands of distinct CDR3 sequences appear in this sample, roughly 32% of them only once. Less than 20% of the sample is held by the ten biggest clonotypes. The sequenced sample was blood. The receptors originated from a woman aged 80 or over in good health. Donor details come from another sample of the same person, matched by shared clones.

The chain recombines TRBV7-9 with TRBJ1-1, with unresolved D. The germline CDR1 and CDR2 sequences are SEHNR and FQNEAQ (reference sequence). The CDR3 consists of 12 residues. V was cut by 5 bases and J by 8 bases, with 12 bases left in between. The CDR3, as DNA: TGTGCCAGCAGCGGCGTGAGGACGGAAGCTTTCTTT. This codes for CASSGVRTEAFF.

This clonotype was seen only a few times. The chain has TRBV7-6 and TRBJ2-7; D may be TRBD1 or TRBD2 (5 bases each). CDR3 length equals 16 residues. Germline CDR1 SGHVS, CDR2 FNYEAQ. V was trimmed by 5 bases and J by 2 bases, leaving 19 bases between them. Written as DNA, the CDR3 is TGTGCCAGCAGCGCCCTCCCCGGGACGGTTACCTACGAGCAGTACTTC. It specifies CASSALPGTVTYEQYF.

A word on this clonotype: Possible read error: a much larger clone is one base away. The chain recombines TRBV18 with TRBJ2-4; no clear D gene. CDR1 is KGHSH and CDR2 is LQKENI in the germline V gene. The ends were cut back, 1 base at V and 16 bases at J, with 23 bases in the middle. The CDR3 runs to 15 residues. CDR3 loop: CASSPRTGPQETHYF. The CDR3 DNA is TGTGCCAGCTCACCACGAACCGGACCTCAAGAGACCCACTACTTC. Using reference TRBV18 and TRBJ2-4 for the parts outside the CDR3, the full variable domain is NAGVMQNPRHLVRRRGQEARLRCSPMKGHSHVYWYRQLPEEGLKFMVYLQKENIIDESGMPKERFSAEFPKEGPSILRIQQVVRGDSAAYFCASSPRTGPQETHYFGAGTRLSVL.

This clonotype showed up just once. A read error may explain this, as a much larger clone is one base away. This chain links TRBV5-8 with TRBJ1-6; D perhaps matches TRBD1 (6 bases). The CDR3 is 15 residues long. The V end lost 4 bases, the J end lost 14 bases, and 22 bases lay between the germline ends. From germline, CDR1 is SGHTS and CDR2 YDEGEE. The CDR3 loop reads CASSHWAGDSGALHF. The CDR3 nucleotides are TGTGCCAGCAGCCATTGGGCGGGAGATTCAGGGGCCCTCCACTTT.

In the case of this clonotype: It may be a read error: a sequence one base away is much more abundant. This sequence joins TRBV12-3 or TRBV12-4 and TRBJ2-1; 8 nucleotides match TRBD1. The J call is doubtful: the DNA matches TRBJ2-7 better. CDR3 length equals 17 residues. The CDR3 loop reads CASSPSQGAKGYNEQYF. The CDR3 bases are TGTGCCAGCAGTCCCTCCCAGGGGGCGAAGGGTTACAATGAGCAGTACTTC.

This clonotype occurred many times. The rearrangement links TRBV28 to TRBJ1-1, with 8 bases that match TRBD1. The CDR3 length is 13 residues. The V and J ends lost 2 bases and 6 bases, in that order; junction bases with no gene match: 2. CDR1 and CDR2 (germline): MDHEN, SYDVKM. The CDR3 is CASSLPGGAEAFF. CDR3 coding DNA: TGTGCCAGCAGTTTACCAGGGGGCGCTGAAGCTTTCTTT.

The V gene is TRBV20-1, the J gene TRBJ2-5; no definite D call. The V end lost 3 bases, the J end lost 1 base, and 9 bases lay between the germline ends. The germline gives CDR1 DFQATT, CDR2 SNEGSKA (reference sequence). The CDR3 has 13 residues. The CDR3 is CSASRASQETQYF. The CDR3 nucleotides are TGCAGTGCTAGCCGGGCATCCCAAGAGACCCAGTACTTC.

In DNA, the CDR3 is TGTGCCACCGGACAGGGGTTACTAAGTGCTTTCTTT. Protein product: CATGQGLLSAFF. The chain links TRBV2 to TRBJ1-1; 9 bases are shared with TRBD1. The ends lost 10 bases at V and 11 bases at J; junction bases unmatched: 11. This CDR3 has 12 residues. Germline assignment: CDR1 SNHLY and CDR2 FYNNEI.

There are many counts of this clonotype. The J gene is TRBJ2-7, the V gene TRBV10-3, with D possibly being TRBD1 (5 bases). Trimming removed 5 bases from V and 1 base from J, with 12 bases in between. Germline values: CDR1 ENHRY, CDR2 SYGVKD. The length of the CDR3 is 14 residues. CDR3 bases: TGTGCCATCAGTACGACAGACAAGTCCTACGAGCAGTACTTC. It encodes CAISTTDKSYEQYF.

This clonotype was seen a handful of times. The DNA for the CDR3 is TGTGCCAGCAAGTCCGGGGATGGCTACACCTTC. Translating it yields CASKSGDGYTF. The chain couples TRBV6-6 to TRBJ1-2; D not resolved. From germline, CDR1 is MNHNY and CDR2 SVGAGI (reference sequence). V was pared by 7 bases and J by 6 bases, with 9 bases between. The CDR3 sequence is 11 residues long.

This chain uses TRBV13 with TRBJ1-1; D is ambiguous. Trimming pared 0 bases from V and 0 bases from J, leaving 14 bases between. CDR3 size: 17 residues. Germline V lookup: CDR1 PRHDT, CDR2 FYEKMQ (reference sequence). CDR3 protein: CASSLGEVAGMNTEAFF. The CDR3 nucleotides are TGTGCCAGCAGCTTAGGCGAGGTTGCAGGCATGAACACTGAAGCTTTCTTT. The entire variable domain, with the rest obtained from reference TRBV13 and TRBJ1-1, is as follows: AAGVIQSPRHLIKEKRETATLKCYPIPRHDTVYWYQQGPGQDPQFLISFYEKMQSDKGSIPDRFSAQQFSDYHSELNMSSLELGDSALYFCASSLGEVAGMNTEAFFGQGTRLTVV.

This clonotype was picked up many times. The rearrangement uses TRBV5-5 and TRBJ2-5, with 8 nucleotides matching TRBD2. Germline CDR1 reads SGHKS; CDR2 reads YYEKEE (reference sequence). V gave up 4 bases and J gave up 4 bases; unmatched junction bases: 6. The length of the CDR3 is 14 residues. The CDR3 DNA follows: TGTGCCAGCAGCCAGGTAACTAGCGGAGAGACCCAGTACTTC. Translated, it gives CASSQVTSGETQYF.

DNA for the CDR3: TGTGCCAGCAGCCTAGGGTCCGCGGGCACCGGGGAGCTGTTTTTT. Residues: CASSLGSAGTGELFF. The rearrangement uses TRBV7-9 and TRBJ2-2; tentatively, D is TRBD2 (5 bases). Germline lookup yields CDR1 SEHNR and CDR2 FQNEAQ (reference sequence). CDR3 length: 15 residues. V lost 5 bases and J lost 4, with 14 bases in between.

This chain links TRBV12-3 or TRBV12-4 with TRBJ2-7, with D uncertain. The CDR3 length is 13 residues. V was trimmed by 5 bases and J by 2 bases, leaving 10 bases between them. CDR3 amino acids: CASSAEVTYEQYF. In DNA, the CDR3 is TGTGCCAGCAGTGCAGAGGTAACCTACGAGCAGTACTTC.

The chain carries TRBV6-6 and TRBJ2-5; D is unresolved. Near its end, the DNA agrees better with TRBJ2-1, so the J call may be wrong. This CDR3 has 11 residues. Germline loops: CDR1 MNHNY, CDR2 SVGAGI (reference sequence). CDR3 sequence reads: CASSLQETQFF. The CDR3, as DNA: TGTGCCAGCAGTCTGCAAGAGACCCAGTTCTTC.

This clonotype was detected ten times or more. The V gene is TRBV20-1, the J gene TRBJ2-3; D perhaps matches TRBD2 (6 bases). This CDR3 has 16 amino acids. The germline CDR1 and CDR2 sequences are DFQATT and SNEGSKA (reference sequence). Trimming shortened V by 0 bases and J by 1 base, and 14 bases separated the two germline ends. The CDR3 is CSARDVVSGRTDTQYF. The CDR3 coding sequence is TGCAGTGCTAGAGATGTTGTTAGCGGACGCACAGATACGCAGTATTTT.

There are many counts of this clonotype. The V gene is TRBV2, the J gene TRBJ1-2, with a tentative D call TRBD1 (6 bases). Trimming took 7 bases from V and 2 from J, leaving 17 bases between them. This CDR3 spans 15 amino acids. CDR1 is SNHLY, CDR2 FYNNEI, per germline. Here the CDR3 DNA reads TGTGCCAGCATCAGCCCGGGACATTCCAACTATGGCTACACCTTC. Translating it yields CASISPGHSNYGYTF.

This clonotype was counted many times. The J gene is TRBJ2-5, the V gene TRBV5-1, with 12 bases aligning to TRBD2. V shed 3 bases and J 4 bases; nucleotides not matched to a gene: 7. The V gene's germline CDR1 is SGHRS and CDR2 YFSETQ. This CDR3 spans 16 amino acids. The CDR3 protein is CASSSSTSGGAETQYF. CDR3 coding DNA: TGCGCCAGCAGCTCTTCGACTAGCGGGGGAGCAGAGACCCAGTACTTC.